The sequence of this TCR beta chain was determined in a study of PD-L1 blockade in urothelial cancer. The overall study: Blood samples had a median of approximately 140,000 T cells, 75,000 to 90,000 unique TCRs, and clonality roughly 0.073.

As for this clone: Its antigen is undetermined.

Study-wide results and caveats: More expansion of tumor-associated blood clones, seen at 3 weeks, marked durable-benefit patients.

V lost 4 bases and J lost 7; bases outside the gene matches: 12. This CDR3 comprises 16 residues. Germline V CDR1 and CDR2: SGDLS, YYNGEE. Assay: immunoSEQ multiplex PCR; the TCRdb copy retains only in-frame clones and omits some. The sample consists of about 72,000 clones, under 90% of them appearing once. Time point defined: pretreatment peripheral blood. Each patient contributed between 1 and 8 total time points of blood mononuclear cells, pretreatment and during treatment. V and J are TRBV9 and TRBJ2-1, with 9 bases identical to TRBD2. Source: PBMCs, taken around atezolizumab (anti-PD-L1) treatment. The sequence was obtained from a man between 65 and 79 years old with urothelial cancer. The CDR3 bases are TGTGCCAGCAGCATCCGGACTAGCGACTCGCCTAATGAGCAGTTCTTC. Its translation: CASSIRTSDSPNEQFF. Variable domain in full (rest from reference TRBV9 and TRBJ2-1): DSGVTQTPKHLITATGQRVTLRCSPRSGDLSVYWYQQSLDQGLQFLIQYYNGEERAKGNILERFSAQQFPDLHSELNLSSLELGDSALYFCASSIRTSDSPNEQFFGPGTRLTVL.